This TCR beta chain derives from a study of T-cell memory formation after mild COVID-19. Notes on this clonotype: Its cognate antigen is unknown.

V shed 4 bases and J shed 4 bases, with 11 bases lying between them. In germline, CDR1 is SEHNR, CDR2 FQNEAQ (reference sequence). The CDR3 length is 15 residues. Study findings and constraints: CD4/CD8 balance held among clones contracting day 15 to 85, and later expanders leaned CD4+. Those CD4+ clones that contracted were mainly in CM and EM (CD8+ ones in EMRA). Whether day 37 second-wave clones are SARS-CoV-2-specific was not confirmed.

5'RACE primed from the constant segment yielded TCR alpha and TCR beta cDNA libraries bearing sample barcodes and UMIs. TCRdb passed the 5' RACE reads through MiXCR, listing each CDR3 protein once. The table has 200,000 to 250,000 distinct CDR3 sequences, around a tenth seen once. The receptor was isolated from a man younger than 30 who had mild COVID-19 (a few samples of this study predate the infection). Cell type and time point are not known. Sequences were obtained from PBMCs or a T cell subset sorted from them (not recorded which). The chain has TRBV7-9 and TRBJ2-6; D is perhaps TRBD1 (5 bases). The CDR3 DNA follows: TGTGCCAGCAGCTCCCCGGACAAAGGGGCCAACGTCCTGACTTTC. Encoded protein: CASSSPDKGANVLTF.